This T cell receptor beta chain was sequenced in a study of a mutant IDH1 vaccine in newly diagnosed glioma. At the level of the study: The treated group averaged 40.4 years old and was roughly 62% male, roughly 40% female.

V lost 3 bases to trimming and J lost 3 bases, with 11 bases between them. Germline lookup yields CDR1 MNHEY and CDR2 SVGAGI. The CDR3 is 14 amino acids. Findings of the study overall: Shifts in the top peripheral T cell clonotypes seemed unrelated to pseudoprogression.

Time point here: baseline, week 1 (first vaccination visit). As for treatment: pre-vaccination baseline after standard-of-care therapy. New astrocytomas of WHO grade 3 or 4 that were IDH1-mutant and ATRX-lost were found in the donors. As to this clone: Antigen unknown.

Assay used: immunoSEQ multiplex PCR; TCRdb lists only in-frame clones, some missing. The repertoire holds 70,000 to 95,000 clones, with approximately 80% as singletons. The gene calls are TRBV6-5 and TRBJ1-1; D is undetermined. This receptor was identified in a man aged 35 to 55 with glioma. Some clones in this sample may be carry-over from other donors' samples. This material consisted of PBMCs, taken from a glioma patient treated with radiotherapy, temozolomide or both. The CDR3 sequence is CASSYGRVDTEAFF. DNA of the CDR3: TGTGCCAGCAGTTATGGGAGGGTGGACACTGAAGCTTTCTTT.